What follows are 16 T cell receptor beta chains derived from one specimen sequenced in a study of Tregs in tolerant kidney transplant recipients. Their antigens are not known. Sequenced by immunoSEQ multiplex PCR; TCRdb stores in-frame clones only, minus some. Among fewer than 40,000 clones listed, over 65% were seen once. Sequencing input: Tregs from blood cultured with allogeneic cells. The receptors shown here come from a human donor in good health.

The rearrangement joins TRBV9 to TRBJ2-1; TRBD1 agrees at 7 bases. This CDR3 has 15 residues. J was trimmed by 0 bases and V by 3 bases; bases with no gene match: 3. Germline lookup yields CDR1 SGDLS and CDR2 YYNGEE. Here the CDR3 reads CASSATGYSYNEQFF. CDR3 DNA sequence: TGTGCCAGCAGCGCGACAGGGTACTCCTACAATGAGCAGTTCTTC.

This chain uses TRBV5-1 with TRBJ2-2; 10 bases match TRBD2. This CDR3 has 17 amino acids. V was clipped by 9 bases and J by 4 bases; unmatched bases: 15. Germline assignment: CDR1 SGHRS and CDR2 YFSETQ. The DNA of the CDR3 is TGCGCCACCAAGTTTTTTAGCGGGAGGTCTCCCACCGGGGAGCTGTTTTTT. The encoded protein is CATKFFSGRSPTGELFF.

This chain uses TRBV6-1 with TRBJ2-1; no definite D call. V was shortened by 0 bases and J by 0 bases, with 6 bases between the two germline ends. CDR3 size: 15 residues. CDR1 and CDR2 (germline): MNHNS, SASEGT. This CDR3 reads CASSEAPSSYNEQFF. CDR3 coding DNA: TGTGCCAGCAGTGAAGCCCCGAGCTCCTACAATGAGCAGTTCTTC.

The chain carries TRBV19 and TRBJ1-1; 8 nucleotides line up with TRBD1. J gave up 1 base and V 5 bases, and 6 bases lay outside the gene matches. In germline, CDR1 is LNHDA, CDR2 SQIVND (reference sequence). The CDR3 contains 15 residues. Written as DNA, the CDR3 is TGTGCCAGTAGTCCCTGGGGGACAGGGAACACTGAAGCTTTCTTT. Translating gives CASSPWGTGNTEAFF.

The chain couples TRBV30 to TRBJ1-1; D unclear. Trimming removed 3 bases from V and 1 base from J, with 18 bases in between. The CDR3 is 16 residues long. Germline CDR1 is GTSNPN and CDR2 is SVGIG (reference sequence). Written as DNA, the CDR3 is TGTGCCTGGAGCCACCTACTTGGCAGACAGAACACTGAAGCTTTCTTT. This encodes CAWSHLLGRQNTEAFF.

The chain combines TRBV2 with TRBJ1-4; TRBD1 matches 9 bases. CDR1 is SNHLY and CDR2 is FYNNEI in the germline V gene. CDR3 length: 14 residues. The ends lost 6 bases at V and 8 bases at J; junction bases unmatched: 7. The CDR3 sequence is CASSPDRGREKLFF. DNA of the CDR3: TGTGCCAGCAGCCCGGACAGGGGTCGCGAAAAACTGTTTTTT.

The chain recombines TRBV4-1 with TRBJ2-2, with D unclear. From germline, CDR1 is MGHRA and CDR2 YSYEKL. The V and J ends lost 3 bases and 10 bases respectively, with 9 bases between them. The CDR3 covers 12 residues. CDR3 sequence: CASSHSPPELFF. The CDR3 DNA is TGCGCCAGCAGCCATTCCCCGCCGGAGCTGTTTTTT.

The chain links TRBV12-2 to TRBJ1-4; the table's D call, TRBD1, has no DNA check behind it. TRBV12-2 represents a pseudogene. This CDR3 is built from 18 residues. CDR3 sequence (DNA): TGTGCAAGTCGCTGGGGCTGGACAGGCGGGCCCGGGGGTGAAAAACTGTTTTTT. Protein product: CASRWGWTGGPGGEKLFF.

The CDR3 nucleotides read TGTGCCAGCACGCTTCGGGGGGATACGCAGTATTTT. Its translation is CASTLRGDTQYF. This chain connects TRBV28 to TRBJ2-3, with a tentative D call TRBD2 (6 bases). The CDR3 loop spans 12 amino acids. The ends were cut back, 7 bases at V and 6 bases at J, with 11 bases in the middle. Germline CDR1 is MDHEN and CDR2 is SYDVKM.

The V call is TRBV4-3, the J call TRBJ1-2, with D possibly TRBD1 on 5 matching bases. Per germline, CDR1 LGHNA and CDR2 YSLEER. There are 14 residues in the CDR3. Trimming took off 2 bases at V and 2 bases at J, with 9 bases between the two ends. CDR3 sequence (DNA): TGCGCCAGCAGCCAACAAGACAGCAACTATGGCTACACCTTC. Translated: CASSQQDSNYGYTF.

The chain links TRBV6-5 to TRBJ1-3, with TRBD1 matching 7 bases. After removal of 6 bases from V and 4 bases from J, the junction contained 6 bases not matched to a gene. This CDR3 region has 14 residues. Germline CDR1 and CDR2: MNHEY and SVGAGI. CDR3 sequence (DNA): TGTGCCAGCAGGCCCGGGACAGTAGGAAACACCATATATTTT. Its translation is CASRPGTVGNTIYF.

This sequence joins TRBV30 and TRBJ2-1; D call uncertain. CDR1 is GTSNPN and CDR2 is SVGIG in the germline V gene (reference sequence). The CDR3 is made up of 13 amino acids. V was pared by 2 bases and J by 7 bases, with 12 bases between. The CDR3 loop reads CAWSSGRWNEQFF. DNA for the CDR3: TGTGCCTGGAGTTCTGGACGGTGGAATGAGCAGTTCTTC.

The CDR3 nucleotides read TGTGCCAGCAGCCCCGAACCGGGGGGCGGGGGCTACACCTTC. Encoded protein: CASSPEPGGGGYTF. The chain employs TRBV14 and TRBJ1-2; maybe TRBD1 (6 bases). The CDR3 covers 14 residues. Between the trimmed V and J ends, which lost 4 bases and 8 bases, there was a span of 17 bases. Germline values: CDR1 SGHDN, CDR2 FVKESK.

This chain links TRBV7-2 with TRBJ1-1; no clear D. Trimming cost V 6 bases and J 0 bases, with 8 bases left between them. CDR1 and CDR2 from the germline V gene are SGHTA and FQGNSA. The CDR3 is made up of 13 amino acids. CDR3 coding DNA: TGTGCCAGCAGTGAGACGGTGAACACTGAAGCTTTCTTT. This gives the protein CASSETVNTEAFF. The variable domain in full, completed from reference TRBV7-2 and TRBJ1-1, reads GAGVSQSPSNKVTEKGKDVELRCDPISGHTALYWYRQSLGQGLEFLIYFQGNSAPDKSGLPSDRFSAERTGGSVSTLTIQRTQQEDSAVYLCASSETVNTEAFFGQGTRLTVV.

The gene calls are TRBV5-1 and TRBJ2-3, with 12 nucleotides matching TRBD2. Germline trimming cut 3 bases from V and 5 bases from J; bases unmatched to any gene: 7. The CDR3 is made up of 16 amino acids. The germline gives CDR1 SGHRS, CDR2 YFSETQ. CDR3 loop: CASSSRLAGDRDTQYF. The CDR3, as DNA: TGCGCCAGCAGCTCCCGACTAGCGGGAGACCGAGATACGCAGTATTTT.

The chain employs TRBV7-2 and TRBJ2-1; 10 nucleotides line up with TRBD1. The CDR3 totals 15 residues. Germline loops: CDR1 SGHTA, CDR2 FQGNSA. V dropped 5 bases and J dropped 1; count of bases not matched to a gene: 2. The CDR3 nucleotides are TGTGCCAGCAGCCCGGGACAGGGGTCCTACAATGAGCAGTTCTTC. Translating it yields CASSPGQGSYNEQFF.